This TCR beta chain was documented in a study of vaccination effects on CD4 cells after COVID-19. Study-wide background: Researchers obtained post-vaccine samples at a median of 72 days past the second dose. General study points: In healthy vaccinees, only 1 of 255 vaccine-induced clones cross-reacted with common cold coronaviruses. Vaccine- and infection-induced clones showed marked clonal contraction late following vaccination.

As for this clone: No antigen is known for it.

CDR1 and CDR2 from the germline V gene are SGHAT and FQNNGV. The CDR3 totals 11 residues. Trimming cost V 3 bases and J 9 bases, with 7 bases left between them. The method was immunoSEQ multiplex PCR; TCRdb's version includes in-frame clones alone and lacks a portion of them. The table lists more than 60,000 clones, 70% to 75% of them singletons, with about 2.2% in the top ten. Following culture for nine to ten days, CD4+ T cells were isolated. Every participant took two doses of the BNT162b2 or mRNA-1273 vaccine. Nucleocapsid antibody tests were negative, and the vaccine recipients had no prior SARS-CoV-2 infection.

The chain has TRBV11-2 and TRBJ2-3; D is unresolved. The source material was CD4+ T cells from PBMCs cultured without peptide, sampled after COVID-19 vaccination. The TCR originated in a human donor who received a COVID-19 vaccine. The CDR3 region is CASSLQRTQYF. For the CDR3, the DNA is TGTGCCAGCAGCTTGCAGAGGACGCAGTATTTT.